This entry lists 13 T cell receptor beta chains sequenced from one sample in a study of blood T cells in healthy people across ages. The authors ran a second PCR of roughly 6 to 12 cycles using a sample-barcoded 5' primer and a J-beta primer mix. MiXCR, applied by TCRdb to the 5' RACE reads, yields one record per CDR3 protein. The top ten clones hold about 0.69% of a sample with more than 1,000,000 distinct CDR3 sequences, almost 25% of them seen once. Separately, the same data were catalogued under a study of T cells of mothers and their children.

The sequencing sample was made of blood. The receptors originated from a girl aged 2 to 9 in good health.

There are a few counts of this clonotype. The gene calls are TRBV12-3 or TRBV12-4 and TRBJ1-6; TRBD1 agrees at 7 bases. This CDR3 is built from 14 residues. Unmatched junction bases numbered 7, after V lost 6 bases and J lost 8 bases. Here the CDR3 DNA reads TGTGCCAGCAGGCGGGGACAGTGGGATTCACCCCTCCACTTT. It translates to CASRRGQWDSPLHF.

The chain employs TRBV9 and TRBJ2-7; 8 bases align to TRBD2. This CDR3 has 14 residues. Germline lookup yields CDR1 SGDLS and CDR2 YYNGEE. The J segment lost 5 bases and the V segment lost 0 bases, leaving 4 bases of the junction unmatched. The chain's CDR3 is CASSVDAGGHEQYF. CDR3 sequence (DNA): TGTGCCAGCAGCGTAGATGCGGGGGGCCACGAGCAGTACTTC.

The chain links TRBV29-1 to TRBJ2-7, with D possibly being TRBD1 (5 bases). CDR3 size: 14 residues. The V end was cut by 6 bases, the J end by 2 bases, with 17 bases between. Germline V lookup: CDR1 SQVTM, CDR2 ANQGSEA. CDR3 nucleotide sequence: TGCAGCGTCCAATTAGACAGTGATCCCTACGAGCAGTACTTC. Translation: CSVQLDSDPYEQYF.

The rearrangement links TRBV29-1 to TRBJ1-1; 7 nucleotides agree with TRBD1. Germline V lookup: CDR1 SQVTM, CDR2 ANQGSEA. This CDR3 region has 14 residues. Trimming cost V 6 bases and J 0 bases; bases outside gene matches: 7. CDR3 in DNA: TGCAGCGTGGTGGAGGGGGCGCTGAACACTGAAGCTTTCTTT. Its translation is CSVVEGALNTEAFF.

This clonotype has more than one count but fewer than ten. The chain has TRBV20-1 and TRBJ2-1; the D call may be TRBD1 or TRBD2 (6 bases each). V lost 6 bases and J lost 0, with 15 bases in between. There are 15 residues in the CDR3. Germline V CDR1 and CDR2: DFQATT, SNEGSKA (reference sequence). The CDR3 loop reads CSAQGLALSYNEQFF. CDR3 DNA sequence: TGCAGTGCCCAGGGGCTAGCGCTCTCCTACAATGAGCAGTTCTTC.

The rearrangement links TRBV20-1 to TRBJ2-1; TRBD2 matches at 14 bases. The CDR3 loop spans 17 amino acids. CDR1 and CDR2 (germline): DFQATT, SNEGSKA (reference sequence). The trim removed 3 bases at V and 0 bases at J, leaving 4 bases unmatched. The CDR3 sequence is CSARGLAGASSYNEQFF. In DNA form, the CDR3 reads TGCAGTGCTAGGGGACTAGCGGGGGCGAGCTCCTACAATGAGCAGTTCTTC.

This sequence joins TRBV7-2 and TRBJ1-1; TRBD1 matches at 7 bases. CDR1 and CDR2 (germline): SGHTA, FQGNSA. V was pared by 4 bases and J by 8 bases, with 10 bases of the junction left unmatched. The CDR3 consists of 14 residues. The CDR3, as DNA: TGTGCCAGCAGCTCTCAAGCTGACAGGGCGGAAGCTTTCTTT. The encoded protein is CASSSQADRAEAFF.

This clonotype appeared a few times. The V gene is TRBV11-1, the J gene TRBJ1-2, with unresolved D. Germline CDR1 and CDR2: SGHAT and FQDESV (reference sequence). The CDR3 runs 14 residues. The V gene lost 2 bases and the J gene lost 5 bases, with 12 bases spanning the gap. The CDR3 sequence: CASSLSSVGYGYTF. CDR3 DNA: TGTGCCAGCAGCTTAAGTTCGGTCGGATATGGCTACACCTTC.

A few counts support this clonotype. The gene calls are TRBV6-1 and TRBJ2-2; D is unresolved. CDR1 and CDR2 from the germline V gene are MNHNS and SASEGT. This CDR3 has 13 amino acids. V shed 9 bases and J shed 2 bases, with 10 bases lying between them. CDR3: CASTPLNTGELFF. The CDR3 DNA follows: TGTGCCAGTACCCCCCTTAACACCGGGGAGCTGTTTTTT.

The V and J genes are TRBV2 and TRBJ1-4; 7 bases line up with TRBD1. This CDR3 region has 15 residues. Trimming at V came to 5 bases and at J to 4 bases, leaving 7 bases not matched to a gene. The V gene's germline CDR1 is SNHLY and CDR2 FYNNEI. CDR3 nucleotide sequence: TGTGCCAGCAGTAACGGAGGACAGGTTAATGAAAAACTGTTTTTT. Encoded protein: CASSNGGQVNEKLFF. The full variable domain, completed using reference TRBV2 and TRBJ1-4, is EPEVTQTPSHQVTQMGQEVILRCVPISNHLYFYWYRQILGQKVEFLVSFYNNEISEKSEIFDDQFSVERPDGSNFTLKIRSTKLEDSAMYFCASSNGGQVNEKLFFGSGTQLSVL.

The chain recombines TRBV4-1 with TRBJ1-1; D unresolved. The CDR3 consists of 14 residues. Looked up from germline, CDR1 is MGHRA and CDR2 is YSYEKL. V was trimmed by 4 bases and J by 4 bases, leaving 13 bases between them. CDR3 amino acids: CASSLSRLSTEAFF. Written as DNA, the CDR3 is TGCGCCAGCAGCCTCAGTAGGTTGTCCACTGAAGCTTTCTTT.

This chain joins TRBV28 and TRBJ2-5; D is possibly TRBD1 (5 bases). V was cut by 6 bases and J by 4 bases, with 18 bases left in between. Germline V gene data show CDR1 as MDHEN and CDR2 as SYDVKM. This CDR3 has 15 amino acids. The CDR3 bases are TGTGCCAGCAGGAAAAGGGGCGCAACAACAGAGACCCAGTACTTC. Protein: CASRKRGATTETQYF.

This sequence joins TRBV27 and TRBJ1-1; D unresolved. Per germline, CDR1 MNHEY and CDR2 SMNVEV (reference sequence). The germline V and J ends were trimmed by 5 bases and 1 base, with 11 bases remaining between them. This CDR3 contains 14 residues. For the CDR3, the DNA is TGTGCCAGCAGTCCGATCCTAGAGAACACTGAAGCTTTCTTT. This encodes CASSPILENTEAFF.